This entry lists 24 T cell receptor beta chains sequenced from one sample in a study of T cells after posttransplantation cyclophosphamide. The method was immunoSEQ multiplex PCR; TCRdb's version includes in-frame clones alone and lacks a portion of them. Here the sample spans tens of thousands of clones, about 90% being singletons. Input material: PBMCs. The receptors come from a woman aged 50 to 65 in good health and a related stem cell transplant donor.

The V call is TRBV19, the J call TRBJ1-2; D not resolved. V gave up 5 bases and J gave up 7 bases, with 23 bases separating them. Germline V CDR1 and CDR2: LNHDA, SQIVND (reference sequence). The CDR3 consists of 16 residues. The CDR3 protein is CASSQNRGPTHGGYTF. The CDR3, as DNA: TGTGCCAGTAGTCAGAACCGCGGGCCAACACACGGTGGCTACACCTTC. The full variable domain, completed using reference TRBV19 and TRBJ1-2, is DGGITQSPKYLFRKEGQNVTLSCEQNLNHDAMYWYRQDPGQGLRLIYYSQIVNDFQKGDIAEGYSVSREKKESFPLTVTSAQKNPTAFYLCASSQNRGPTHGGYTFGSGTRLTVV.

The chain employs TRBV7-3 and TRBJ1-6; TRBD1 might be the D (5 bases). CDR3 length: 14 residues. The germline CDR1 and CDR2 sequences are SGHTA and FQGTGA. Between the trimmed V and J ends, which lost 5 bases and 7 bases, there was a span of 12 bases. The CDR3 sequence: CASSPVGGNSPLHF. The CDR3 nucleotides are TGTGCCAGCAGCCCGGTGGGGGGGAATTCACCCCTCCACTTT.

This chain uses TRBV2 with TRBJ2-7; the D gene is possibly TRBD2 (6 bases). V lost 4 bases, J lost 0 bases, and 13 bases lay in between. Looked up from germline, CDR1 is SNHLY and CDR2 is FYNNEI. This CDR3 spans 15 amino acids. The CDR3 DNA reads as TGTGCCAGCAGTGTTGGTAGCGGAAGCTCCTACGAGCAGTACTTC. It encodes CASSVGSGSSYEQYF.

The CDR3 DNA sequence: TGCGCCAGCAGCTTGGATCGTGGGAGCGAACACCAGTACTTC. Protein: CASSLDRGSEHQYF. The genes are TRBV5-1 and TRBJ2-4; tentatively, D is TRBD2 (5 bases). Germline loops: CDR1 SGHRS, CDR2 YFSETQ. The V end was cut by 0 bases, the J end by 13 bases, with 17 bases between. The CDR3 sequence is 14 residues long.

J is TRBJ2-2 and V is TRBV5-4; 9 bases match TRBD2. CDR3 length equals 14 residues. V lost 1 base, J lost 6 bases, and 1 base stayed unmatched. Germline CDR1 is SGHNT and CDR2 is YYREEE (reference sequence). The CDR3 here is CASSLIAGAGELFF. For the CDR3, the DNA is TGTGCCAGCAGCTTGATAGCGGGAGCCGGGGAGCTGTTTTTT.

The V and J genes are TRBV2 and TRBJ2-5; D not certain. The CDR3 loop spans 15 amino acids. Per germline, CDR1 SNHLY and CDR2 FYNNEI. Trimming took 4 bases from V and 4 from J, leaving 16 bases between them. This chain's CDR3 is CASSGDSLGGETQYF. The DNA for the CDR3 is TGTGCCAGCAGTGGTGATAGCTTGGGTGGAGAGACCCAGTACTTC.

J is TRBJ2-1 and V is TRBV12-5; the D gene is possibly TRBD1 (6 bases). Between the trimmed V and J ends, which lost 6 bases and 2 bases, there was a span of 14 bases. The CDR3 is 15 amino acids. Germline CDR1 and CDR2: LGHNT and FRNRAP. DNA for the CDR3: TGTGCTAGTGGCATGGGACATTTCCCCTACAATGAGCAGTTCTTC. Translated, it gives CASGMGHFPYNEQFF.

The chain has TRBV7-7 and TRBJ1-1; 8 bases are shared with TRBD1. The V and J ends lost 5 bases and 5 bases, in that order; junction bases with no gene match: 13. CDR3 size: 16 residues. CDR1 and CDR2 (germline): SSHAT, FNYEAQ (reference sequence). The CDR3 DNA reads TGTGCCAGCAGCCCTCTTGGGACAGGCCCGGGGACTGAAGCTTTCTTT. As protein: CASSPLGTGPGTEAFF.

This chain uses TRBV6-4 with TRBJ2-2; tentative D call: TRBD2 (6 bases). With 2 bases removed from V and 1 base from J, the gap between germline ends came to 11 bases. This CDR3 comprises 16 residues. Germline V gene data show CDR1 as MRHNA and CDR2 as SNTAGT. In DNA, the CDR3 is TGTGCCAGCAGTGACATGGTGGGAGGGAACACCGGGGAGCTGTTTTTT. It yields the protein CASSDMVGGNTGELFF.

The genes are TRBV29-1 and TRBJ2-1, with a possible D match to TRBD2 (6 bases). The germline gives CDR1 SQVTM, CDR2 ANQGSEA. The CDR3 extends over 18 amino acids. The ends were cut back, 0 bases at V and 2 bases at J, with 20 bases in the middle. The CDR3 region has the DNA TGCAGCGTTGAAGATAGGGGCCTAGCGAAAATAGCCTACAATGAGCAGTTCTTC. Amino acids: CSVEDRGLAKIAYNEQFF.

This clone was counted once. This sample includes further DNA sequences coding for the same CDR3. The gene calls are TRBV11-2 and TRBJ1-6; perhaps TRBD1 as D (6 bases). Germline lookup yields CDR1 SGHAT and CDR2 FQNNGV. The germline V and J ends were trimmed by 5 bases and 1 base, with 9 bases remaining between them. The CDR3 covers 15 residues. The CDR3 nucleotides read TGTGCCAGCAGCGGCAGGGGTTCCTATAATTCACCCCTCCACTTT. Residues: CASSGRGSYNSPLHF.

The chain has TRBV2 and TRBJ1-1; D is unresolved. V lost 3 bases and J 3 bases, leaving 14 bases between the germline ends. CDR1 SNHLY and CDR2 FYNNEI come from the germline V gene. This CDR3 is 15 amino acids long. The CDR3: CASSDGSRRDTEAFF. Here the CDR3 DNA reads TGTGCCAGCAGTGATGGGTCGAGACGGGACACTGAAGCTTTCTTT.

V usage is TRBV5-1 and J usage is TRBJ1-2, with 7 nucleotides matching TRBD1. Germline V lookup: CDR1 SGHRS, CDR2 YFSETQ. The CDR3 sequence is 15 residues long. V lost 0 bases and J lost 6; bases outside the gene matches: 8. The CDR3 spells CASSLEAGGSDGYTF. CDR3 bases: TGCGCCAGCAGCTTGGAAGCAGGGGGGTCAGATGGCTACACCTTC.

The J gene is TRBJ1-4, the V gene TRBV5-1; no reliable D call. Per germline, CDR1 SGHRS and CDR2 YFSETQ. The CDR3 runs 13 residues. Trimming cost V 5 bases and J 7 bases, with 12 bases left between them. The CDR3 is CASSSEGSEKLFF. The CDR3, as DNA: TGCGCCAGCAGTTCCGAGGGCTCTGAAAAACTGTTTTTT. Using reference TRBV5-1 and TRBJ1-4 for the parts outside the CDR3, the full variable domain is KAGVTQTPRYLIKTRGQQVTLSCSPISGHRSVSWYQQTPGQGLQFLFEYFSETQRNKGNFPGRFSGRQFSNSRSEMNVSTLELGDSALYLCASSSEGSEKLFFGSGTQLSVL.

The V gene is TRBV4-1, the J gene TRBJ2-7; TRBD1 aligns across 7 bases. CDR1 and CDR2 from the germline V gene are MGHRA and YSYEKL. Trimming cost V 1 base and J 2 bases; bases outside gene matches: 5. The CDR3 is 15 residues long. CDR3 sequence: CASSQGTGDPYEQYF. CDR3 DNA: TGCGCCAGCAGCCAAGGCACAGGGGATCCCTACGAGCAGTACTTC.

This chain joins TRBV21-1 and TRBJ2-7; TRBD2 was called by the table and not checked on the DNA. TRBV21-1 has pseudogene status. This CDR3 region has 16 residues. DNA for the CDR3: TGTGCCAGCAGCAAAGGAGGGCACAGCCATTCCTACGAGCAGTACTTC. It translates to CASSKGGHSHSYEQYF.

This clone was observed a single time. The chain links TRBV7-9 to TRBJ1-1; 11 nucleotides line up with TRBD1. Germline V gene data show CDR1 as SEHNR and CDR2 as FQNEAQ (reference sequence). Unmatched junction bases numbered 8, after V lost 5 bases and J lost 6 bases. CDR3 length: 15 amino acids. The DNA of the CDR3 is TGTGCCAGCAGCCCGGACAGGGGGCCTGGGGCTGAAGCTTTCTTT. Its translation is CASSPDRGPGAEAFF.

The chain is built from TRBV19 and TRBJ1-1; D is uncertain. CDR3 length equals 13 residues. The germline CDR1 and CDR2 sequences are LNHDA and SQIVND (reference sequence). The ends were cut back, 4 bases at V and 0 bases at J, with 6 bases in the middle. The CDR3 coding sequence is TGTGCCAGTAGTACGCAGGTGAACACTGAAGCTTTCTTT. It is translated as CASSTQVNTEAFF.

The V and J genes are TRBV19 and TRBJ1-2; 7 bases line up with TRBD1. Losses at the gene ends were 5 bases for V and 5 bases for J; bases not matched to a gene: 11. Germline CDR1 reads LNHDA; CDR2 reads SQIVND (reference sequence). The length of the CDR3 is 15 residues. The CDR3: CASSEGTESSYGYTF. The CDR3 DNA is TGTGCCAGTAGTGAGGGGACAGAGAGTTCTTATGGCTACACCTTC.

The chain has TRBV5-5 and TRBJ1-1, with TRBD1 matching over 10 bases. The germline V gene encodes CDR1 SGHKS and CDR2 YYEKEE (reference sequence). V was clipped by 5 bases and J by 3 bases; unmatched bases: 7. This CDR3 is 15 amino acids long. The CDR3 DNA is TGTGCCAGCAGGCCGACAGGGGGCTTGGACACTGAAGCTTTCTTT. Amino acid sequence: CASRPTGGLDTEAFF.

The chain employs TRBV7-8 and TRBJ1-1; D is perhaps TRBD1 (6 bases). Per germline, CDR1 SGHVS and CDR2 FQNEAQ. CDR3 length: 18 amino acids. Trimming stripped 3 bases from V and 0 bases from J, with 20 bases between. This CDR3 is CASSFLKTGTRVNTEAFF. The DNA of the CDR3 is TGTGCCAGCAGCTTTTTAAAAACAGGGACAAGGGTGAACACTGAAGCTTTCTTT.

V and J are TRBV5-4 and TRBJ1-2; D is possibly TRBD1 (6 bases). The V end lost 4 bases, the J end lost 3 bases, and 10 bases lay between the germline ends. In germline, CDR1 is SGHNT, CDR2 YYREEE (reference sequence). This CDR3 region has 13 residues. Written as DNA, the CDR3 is TGTGCCAGCAGCCGGGGACAAGACTATGGCTACACCTTC. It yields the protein CASSRGQDYGYTF. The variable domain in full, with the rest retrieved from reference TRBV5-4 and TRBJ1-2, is ETGVTQSPTHLIKTRGQQVTLRCSSQSGHNTVSWYQQALGQGPQFIFQYYREEENGRGNFPPRFSGLQFPNYSSELNVNALELDDSALYLCASSRGQDYGYTFGSGTRLTVV.

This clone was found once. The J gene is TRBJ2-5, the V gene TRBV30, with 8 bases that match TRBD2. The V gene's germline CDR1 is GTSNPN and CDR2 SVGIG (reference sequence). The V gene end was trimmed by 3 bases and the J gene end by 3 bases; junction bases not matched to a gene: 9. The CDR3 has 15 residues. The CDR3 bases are TGTGCCTGGAGCCCCGGAGCGGGAGTGAAAGAGACCCAGTACTTC. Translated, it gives CAWSPGAGVKETQYF. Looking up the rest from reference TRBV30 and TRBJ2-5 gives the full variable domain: SQTIHQWPATLVQPVGSPLSLECTVEGTSNPNLYWYRQAAGRGLQLLFYSVGIGQISSEVPQNLSASRPQDRQFILSSKKLLLSDSGFYLCAWSPGAGVKETQYFGPGTRLLVL.

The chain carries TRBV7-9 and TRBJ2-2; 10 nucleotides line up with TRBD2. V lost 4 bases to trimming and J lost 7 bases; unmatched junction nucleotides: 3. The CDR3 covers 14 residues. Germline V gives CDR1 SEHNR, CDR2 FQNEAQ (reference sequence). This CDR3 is CASSSSGSGGELFF. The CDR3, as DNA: TGTGCCAGCAGCTCTAGCGGGAGCGGCGGGGAGCTGTTTTTT.